This TCR beta chain was sequenced during a study of post-analysis software for immune sequencing data. Study results and limitations: Patients had higher frequencies than controls of roughly five TRBV segments, including TRBV5-6, TRBV5-1 and TRBV20-1. Controls' normalized Chao1 diversity significantly exceeded that of multiple sclerosis patients.

V was pared by 2 bases and J by 5 bases, with 13 bases between. Germline V lookup: CDR1 SGHRS, CDR2 YFSETQ. The CDR3 contains 14 residues. Each TCR beta cDNA library carried unique molecular identifiers. The yield from around 1 to 10 million T cells was some 500,000 cDNA molecules in total. TCRdb used MiXCR to reprocess the PCR reads, holding one entry per CDR3 protein. The table has fewer than 850,000 distinct CDR3 sequences, roughly 27% seen once. As regards this clonotype: The antigen is not known.

The V and J genes are TRBV5-1 and TRBJ1-1; perhaps TRBD1 as D (5 bases). The source of this sequence is a girl aged 5-17 years with multiple sclerosis. Input material: blood. CDR3 bases: TGCGCCAGCAGCTTCGGGGGTTCTGCGACTGAAGCTTTCTTT. This sequence encodes CASSFGGSATEAFF.